The T cell receptor beta chain described here comes from a study of untreated major depressive disorder. Study results and caveats: Compared with controls, depressed patients showed more TRBV05-01 (Vbeta 5.1) usage in CD4+ T cells.

CDR3 length: 14 amino acids. The trim removed 4 bases at V and 4 bases at J, leaving 5 bases unmatched. Germline V gene data show CDR1 as MNHEY and CDR2 as SMNVEV (reference sequence). Assay: immunoSEQ multiplex PCR; the TCRdb copy retains only in-frame clones and omits some. Of 15,000 to 20,000 clones listed, approximately 87% are singletons. As for this clone: Its target is not known.

Each depressed patient was pairwise matched to a non-depressed control for sex, age, current smoking status and body mass index. Around 95% CD4+ purity was typical by flow cytometry. The TCR originated in a woman in her 30s in good health. The gene calls are TRBV27 and TRBJ1-1; 8 nucleotides agree with TRBD1. Sequencing was done on a sample of CD4+ T cells from PBMCs. CDR3 sequence (DNA): TGTGCCAGCAGTTCGGACAGGGTTAGCACTGAAGCTTTCTTT. It yields the protein CASSSDRVSTEAFF.